The rows below give T cell receptor beta chains drawn from one sample of a study of cytomegalovirus exposure and HLA in healthy donors. Generated by immunoSEQ multiplex PCR, the TCRdb table keeps only in-frame clones and is missing some. The sample shows about 160,000 clones, roughly 85% of them seen only once. Specimen: PBMCs. These TCRs come from a man between 35 and 55 years old in good health and CMV-seronegative. The CDR3 runs from the conserved cysteine through the conserved F or W. Each record gives: clone size, V gene, J gene, D gene, CDR3 protein, CDR3 DNA. A D gene is named only where the DNA matches it firmly. The listing skips clone size in some rows; elsewhere it reads once, few, many or a size class.

clone size: NA
V gene: TRBV23-1
J gene: TRBJ2-3
D gene: NA
CDR3 protein: CASSLVRMPTDTQYF
CDR3 DNA: TGCGCGAGCAGTCTAGTCAGGATGCCCACAGATACGCAGTATTTT

clone size: few
V gene: TRBV28
J gene: TRBJ1-6
D gene: NA
CDR3 protein: CASSPNGLDSPLHF
CDR3 DNA: TGTGCCAGCAGTCCTAACGGTTTAGATTCACCCCTCCACTTT

clone size: NA
V gene: TRBV7-9
J gene: TRBJ2-1
D gene: NA
CDR3 protein: CASSLGETEQFF
CDR3 DNA: TGTGCCAGCAGCTTAGGGGAGACTGAGCAGTTCTTC

clone size: NA
V gene: TRBV30
J gene: TRBJ2-6
D gene: NA
CDR3 protein: CAWSGGGGANGLTF
CDR3 DNA: TGTGCCTGGAGTGGGGGTGGTGGGGCCAACGGCCTGACTTTC

clone size: NA
V gene: TRBV27
J gene: TRBJ2-1
D gene: NA
CDR3 protein: CASGLRSRYNEQFF
CDR3 DNA: TGTGCCAGCGGGCTAAGATCCCGCTACAATGAGCAGTTCTTC

clone size: NA
V gene: TRBV5-4
J gene: TRBJ2-6
D gene: NA
CDR3 protein: CASSLGAIVASGANGLTF
CDR3 DNA: TGTGCCAGCAGCTTGGGTGCTATCGTAGCCTCTGGGGCCAACGGCCTGACTTTC

clone size: NA
V gene: TRBV10-1
J gene: TRBJ1-5
D gene: TRBD1
CDR3 protein: CASSESGVRGLGNQPQHF
CDR3 DNA: TGCGCCAGCAGTGAGTCAGGGGTAAGGGGGCTGGGCAATCAGCCCCAGCATTTT

clone size: NA
V gene: TRBV4-1
J gene: TRBJ2-3
D gene: NA
CDR3 protein: CASSGISTDTQYF
CDR3 DNA: TGCGCCAGCAGCGGCATTAGCACAGATACGCAGTATTTT

clone size: NA
V gene: TRBV29-1
J gene: TRBJ2-1
D gene: NA
CDR3 protein: CSGLWGRIEQFF
CDR3 DNA: TGCAGCGGACTTTGGGGGAGGATTGAGCAGTTCTTC

clone size: NA
V gene: TRBV2
J gene: TRBJ2-5
D gene: TRBD2
CDR3 protein: CASSPGLGAETQYF
CDR3 DNA: TGTGCCAGCAGTCCAGGACTAGGGGCTGAGACCCAGTACTTC

clone size: NA
V gene: TRBV11-2
J gene: TRBJ2-5
D gene: NA
CDR3 protein: CASSPMAGRETQYF
CDR3 DNA: TGTGCCAGCAGTCCAATGGCGGGAAGAGAGACCCAGTACTTC

clone size: NA
V gene: TRBV7-8
J gene: TRBJ2-1
D gene: NA
CDR3 protein: CASSFILYNEQFF
CDR3 DNA: TGTGCCAGCAGCTTCATACTCTACAATGAGCAGTTCTTC

clone size: NA
V gene: TRBV29-1
J gene: TRBJ2-7
D gene: TRBD2
CDR3 protein: CSVLGTSGGTYEQYF
CDR3 DNA: TGCAGCGTTTTAGGAACTAGCGGAGGGACCTACGAGCAGTACTTC

clone size: few
V gene: TRBV18
J gene: TRBJ1-1
D gene: NA
CDR3 protein: CASSPIRVGTEAFF
CDR3 DNA: TGTGCCAGCTCACCAATCCGGGTAGGAACTGAAGCTTTCTTT